This T cell receptor (beta chain) was observed in a study of blood T cell repertoires in COVID-19. As for the study in general: Samples representing acute and convalescent COVID-19 were sourced from the United States, Italy and Spain. Sources were T cells, B-cell-depleted T cells, or PBMCs; the material itself was cDNA or gDNA.

Participant-given clinical history determined each cohort assignment. The V gene lost 4 bases and the J gene lost 5 bases, with 14 bases spanning the gap. The V gene's germline CDR1 is LGHDT and CDR2 YNNKEL (reference sequence). This CDR3 is 15 amino acids long. Per the original methods: Amplified reference gene primers provided the basis for estimating nucleated cell counts. Clones were sequenced by immunoSEQ multiplex PCR, and TCRdb holds only the in-frame ones, with some missing. For V, J and clone size, that table is used; D and trimming come from the DNA. This repertoire shows about 200,000 clones, approximately 86% found once; its top ten account for 3% to 4.5%.

The J gene is TRBJ2-2, the V gene TRBV3-1 (or the pseudogene TRBV3-2); D is perhaps TRBD1 (7 bases). The sequence came from a woman between 35 and 50 years old with acute COVID-19. Sequenced material: PBMCs or T cells enriched from blood (not recorded which). Here the CDR3 reads CASSPQGGMTGELFF. In DNA form, the CDR3 reads TGTGCCAGCAGCCCCCAGGGGGGTATGACCGGGGAGCTGTTTTTT.